This TCR beta chain was recovered during a study of shared clonotypes between healthy human individuals. Study-level background: The donor pool was made up of a couple of women and a few men aged 18 to 49. Per-donor plates numbered three CD4 naive, three CD4 memory, two CD8 naive and one CD8 memory.

The assay used deep level. The protocol was immunoSEQ multiplex PCR, while the TCRdb copy is restricted to in-frame clones and leaves out a portion. The sample holds about 1 million clones; about 74% are singletons and the top ten take around 1.5%. Germline V gives CDR1 SGHRS, CDR2 YFSETQ. This CDR3 spans 13 amino acids. The V end lost 0 bases, the J end lost 1 base, and 4 bases lay between the germline ends. As for this clone: Its antigen is still unknown.

Whole-study findings and limits: Clonotype sharing across donors was expected to vary with sequencing depth.

Sequenced material: memory CD4+ T cells sorted from blood. Subset in this sample: CD45RA-negative fraction. The origin of this receptor is a young man in good health. The chain joins TRBV5-1 to TRBJ2-5; no clear D. The CDR3 bases are TGCGCCAGCAGCTTGGCGCCCCAAGAGACCCAGTACTTC. Translating it yields CASSLAPQETQYF.